The present T cell receptor beta chain was sequenced within a study of cytomegalovirus exposure and HLA in healthy donors. Study in general: An earlier analysis found under 130 million unique TCR beta sequences from about 179 million T cells.

Points from the study as a whole: In a later analysis, TCR beta V- and J-gene trimming showed a link to a missense DCLRE1C variant. More than 150 TCR beta chains were listed as cytomegalovirus-associated.

Use of 60 Vbeta and 13 Jbeta primers characterized the PCR. The repertoire was sequenced with immunoSEQ multiplex PCR; TCRdb's copy has only in-frame clones and lacks some. The sample consists of 75,000 to 90,000 clones, roughly 80% of them appearing once. In germline, CDR1 is SGDLS, CDR2 YYNGEE. This CDR3 is built from 13 residues. Between the trimmed V and J ends, which lost 1 base and 7 bases, there was a span of 12 bases. This clone was observed a handful of times. As yet, its antigen is unknown. The rearrangement uses TRBV9 and TRBJ2-7; possible D gene TRBD2, 5 bases. The clonotype comes from a man aged 50-59 years in good health and CMV-seronegative. Specimen: PBMCs. CDR3 nucleotides: TGTGCCAGCAGCGTACAAGGCCGGGATGAGCAGTACTTC. As protein: CASSVQGRDEQYF.